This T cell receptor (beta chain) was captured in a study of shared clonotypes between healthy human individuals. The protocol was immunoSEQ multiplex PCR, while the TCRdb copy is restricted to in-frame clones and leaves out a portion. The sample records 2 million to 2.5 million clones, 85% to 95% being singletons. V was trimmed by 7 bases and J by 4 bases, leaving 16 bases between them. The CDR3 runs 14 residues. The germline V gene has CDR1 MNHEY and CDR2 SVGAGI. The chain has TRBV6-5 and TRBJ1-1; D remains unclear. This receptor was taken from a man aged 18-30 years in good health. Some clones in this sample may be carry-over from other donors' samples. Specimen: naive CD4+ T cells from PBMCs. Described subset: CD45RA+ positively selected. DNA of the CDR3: TGTGCCAGCAATTCGCCGGGAGCAAGCACTGAAGCTTTCTTT. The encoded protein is CASNSPGASTEAFF.